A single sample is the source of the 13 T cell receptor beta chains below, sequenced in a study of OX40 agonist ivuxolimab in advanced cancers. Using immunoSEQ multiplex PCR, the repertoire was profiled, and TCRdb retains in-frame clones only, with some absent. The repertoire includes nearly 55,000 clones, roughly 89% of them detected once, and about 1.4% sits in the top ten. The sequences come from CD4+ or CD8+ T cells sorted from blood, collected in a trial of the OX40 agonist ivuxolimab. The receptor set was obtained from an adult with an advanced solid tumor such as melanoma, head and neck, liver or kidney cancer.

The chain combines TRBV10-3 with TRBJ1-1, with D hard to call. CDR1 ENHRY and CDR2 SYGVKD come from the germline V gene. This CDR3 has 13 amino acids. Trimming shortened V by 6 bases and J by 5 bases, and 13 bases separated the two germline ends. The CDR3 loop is CAIRPDLGTEAFF. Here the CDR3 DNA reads TGTGCCATCAGGCCCGACCTAGGGACTGAAGCTTTCTTT.

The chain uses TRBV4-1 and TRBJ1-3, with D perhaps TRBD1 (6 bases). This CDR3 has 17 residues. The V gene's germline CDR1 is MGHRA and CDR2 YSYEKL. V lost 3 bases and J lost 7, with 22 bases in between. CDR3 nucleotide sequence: TGCGCCAGCAGCCACGGTACAGGGAGCGGATTAGGGAACACCATATATTTT. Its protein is CASSHGTGSGLGNTIYF.

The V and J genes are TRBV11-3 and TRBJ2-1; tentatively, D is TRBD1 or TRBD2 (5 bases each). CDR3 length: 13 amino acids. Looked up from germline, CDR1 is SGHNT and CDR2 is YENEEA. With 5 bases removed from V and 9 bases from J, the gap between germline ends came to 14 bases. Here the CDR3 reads CASSTGPFGEQFF. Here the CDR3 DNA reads TGTGCCAGCAGCACGGGACCGTTCGGTGAGCAGTTCTTC. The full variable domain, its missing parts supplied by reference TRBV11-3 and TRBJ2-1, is EAGVVQSPRYKIIEKKQPVAFWCNPISGHNTLYWYLQNLGQGPELLIRYENEEAVDDSQLPKDRFSAERLKGVDSTLKIQPAELGDSAVYLCASSTGPFGEQFFGPGTRLTVL.

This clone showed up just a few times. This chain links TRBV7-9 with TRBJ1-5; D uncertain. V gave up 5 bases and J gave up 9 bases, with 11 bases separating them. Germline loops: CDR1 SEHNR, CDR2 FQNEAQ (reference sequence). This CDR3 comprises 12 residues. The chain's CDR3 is CASSMAPGPQHF. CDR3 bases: TGTGCCAGCAGCATGGCGCCTGGGCCCCAGCATTTT.

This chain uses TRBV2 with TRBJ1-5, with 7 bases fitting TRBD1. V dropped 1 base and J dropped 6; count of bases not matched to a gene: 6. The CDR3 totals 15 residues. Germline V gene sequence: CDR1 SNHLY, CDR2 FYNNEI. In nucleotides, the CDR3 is TGTGCCAGCAGTGAAGAGTTCAGGGGGGCTCAGCCCCAGCATTTT. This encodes CASSEEFRGAQPQHF.

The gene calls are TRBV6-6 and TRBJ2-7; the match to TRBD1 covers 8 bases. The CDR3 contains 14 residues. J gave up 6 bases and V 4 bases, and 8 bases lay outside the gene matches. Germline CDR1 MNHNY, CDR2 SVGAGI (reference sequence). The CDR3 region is CASSFGQGRAEQYF. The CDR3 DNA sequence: TGTGCCAGCAGTTTCGGACAGGGACGAGCCGAGCAGTACTTC.

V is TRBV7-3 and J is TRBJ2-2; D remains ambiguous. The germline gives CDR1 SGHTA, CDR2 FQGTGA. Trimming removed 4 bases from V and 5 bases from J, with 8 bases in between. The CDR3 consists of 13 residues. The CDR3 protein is CASSSSFTGELFF. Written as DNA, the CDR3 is TGTGCCAGCAGCTCAAGTTTTACCGGGGAGCTGTTTTTT.

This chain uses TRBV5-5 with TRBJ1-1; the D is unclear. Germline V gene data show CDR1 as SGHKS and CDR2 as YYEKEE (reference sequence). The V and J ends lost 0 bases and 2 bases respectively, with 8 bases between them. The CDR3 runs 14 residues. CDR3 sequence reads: CASSLGQINTEAFF. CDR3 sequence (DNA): TGTGCCAGCAGCTTGGGTCAGATAAACACTGAAGCTTTCTTT.

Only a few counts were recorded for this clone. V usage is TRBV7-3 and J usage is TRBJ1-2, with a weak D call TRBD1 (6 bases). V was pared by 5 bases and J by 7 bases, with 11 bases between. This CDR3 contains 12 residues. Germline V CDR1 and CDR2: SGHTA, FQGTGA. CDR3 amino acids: CASSTGNGGYTF. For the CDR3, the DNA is TGTGCCAGCAGCACAGGGAATGGTGGCTACACCTTC.

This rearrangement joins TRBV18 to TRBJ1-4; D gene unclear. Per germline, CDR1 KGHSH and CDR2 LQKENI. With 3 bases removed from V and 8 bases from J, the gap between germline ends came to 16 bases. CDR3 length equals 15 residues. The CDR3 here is CASSPDRAKKEKLFF. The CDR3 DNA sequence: TGTGCCAGCTCACCGGACCGAGCAAAAAAGGAAAAACTGTTTTTT.

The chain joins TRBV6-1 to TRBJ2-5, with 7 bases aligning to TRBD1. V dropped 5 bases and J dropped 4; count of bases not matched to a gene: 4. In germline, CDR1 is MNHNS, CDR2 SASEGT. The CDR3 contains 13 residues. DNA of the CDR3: TGTGCCAGCAGTCGACAGGGTGGAGAGACCCAGTACTTC. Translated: CASSRQGGETQYF.

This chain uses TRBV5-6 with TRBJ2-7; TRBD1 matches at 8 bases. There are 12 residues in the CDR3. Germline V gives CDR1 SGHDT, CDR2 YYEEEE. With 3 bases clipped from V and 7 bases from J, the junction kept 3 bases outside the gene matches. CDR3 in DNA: TGTGCCAGCAGCTCCTGGACAGGGGAGCAGTACTTC. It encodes CASSSWTGEQYF.

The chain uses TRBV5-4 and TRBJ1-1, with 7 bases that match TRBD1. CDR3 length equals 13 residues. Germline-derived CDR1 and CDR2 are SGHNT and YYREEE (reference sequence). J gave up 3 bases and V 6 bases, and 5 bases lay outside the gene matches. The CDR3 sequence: CASNRDRDTEAFF. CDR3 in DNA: TGTGCCAGCAATAGGGACAGAGACACTGAAGCTTTCTTT.